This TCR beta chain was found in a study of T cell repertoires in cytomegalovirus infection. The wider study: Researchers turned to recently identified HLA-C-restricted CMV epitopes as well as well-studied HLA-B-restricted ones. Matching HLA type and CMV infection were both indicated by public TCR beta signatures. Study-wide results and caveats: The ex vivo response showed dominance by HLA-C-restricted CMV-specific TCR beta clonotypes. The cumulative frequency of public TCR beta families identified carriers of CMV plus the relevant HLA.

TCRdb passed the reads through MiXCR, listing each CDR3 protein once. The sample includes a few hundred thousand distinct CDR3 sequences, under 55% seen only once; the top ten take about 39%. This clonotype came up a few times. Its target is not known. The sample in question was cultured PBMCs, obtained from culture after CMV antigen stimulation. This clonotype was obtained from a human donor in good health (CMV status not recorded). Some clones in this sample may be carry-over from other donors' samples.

As DNA, the CDR3 is TGTGCCAGCAGCTTAGCGGCGACCTCACCAGATACGCAGTATTTT. It yields the protein CASSLAATSPDTQYF. The chain joins TRBV7-2 to TRBJ2-3; no clear D. The CDR3 is 15 residues long. Germline V lookup: CDR1 SGHTA, CDR2 FQGNSA. V was trimmed by 0 bases and J by 4 bases, leaving 11 bases between them.